This is a list of T cell receptor beta chains from one sample in a study of shared clonotypes between healthy human individuals. Method: immunoSEQ multiplex PCR; TCRdb's copy keeps in-frame clones and lacks some. The sample holds around 2.5 million clones; over 85% are singletons and the top ten take roughly 0.39%. The sample was naive CD4+ T cells from PBMCs. These receptors originate from a man between 18 and 35 years old in good health. Some clones in this sample may be carry-over from other donors' samples. Each CDR3 is given with its conserved first and last residue. A D gene is named only where the DNA matches it firmly. Clone sizes are given selectively: once, few, many, or a class where the clone is expanded.

V gene	clone size	J gene	D gene	CDR3 protein	CDR3 DNA
TRBV4-1	.	TRBJ2-3	.	CASSQTPAETSTDTQYF	TGCGCCAGCAGCCAAACCCCAGCGGAAACTAGCACAGATACGCAGTATTTT
TRBV7-3	.	TRBJ2-1	.	CASSLIGTSYNEQFF	TGTGCCAGCAGCTTAATAGGAACTTCCTACAATGAGCAGTTCTTC
TRBV28	.	TRBJ2-7	.	CASPRHFGQYF	TGTGCCAGCCCTAGGCATTTTGGGCAGTACTTC
TRBV5-1	.	TRBJ2-2	.	CASSLYTGELFF	TGCGCCAGCAGCTTATACACCGGGGAGCTGTTTTTT
TRBV5-1	.	TRBJ2-3	.	CASSLDPRTDTQYF	TGCGCCAGCAGCCTGGACCCCAGGACAGATACGCAGTATTTT
TRBV28	.	TRBJ1-3	.	CASSLRGFSGNTIYF	TGTGCCAGCAGTCTTAGGGGGTTCTCTGGAAACACCATATATTTT
TRBV5-1	.	TRBJ1-1	.	CASSLAGATLNTEAFF	TGCGCCAGCAGCTTGGCCGGGGCTACCCTGAACACTGAAGCTTTCTTT
TRBV30	.	TRBJ1-5	.	CAWSRKSNQPQHF	TGTGCCTGGAGTAGGAAGAGCAATCAGCCCCAGCATTTT
TRBV19	.	TRBJ2-2	TRBD2	CASSAASGTGELFF	TGTGCCAGTAGTGCGGCTAGCGGCACCGGGGAGCTGTTTTTT
TRBV5-6	.	TRBJ2-5	.	CASSPLDKDQGAQYF	TGTGCCAGCAGCCCCCTCGACAAAGACCAAGGGGCCCAGTACTTC
TRBV5-4	once	TRBJ1-2	.	CASSLPANYGYTF	TGTGCCAGCAGCCTCCCTGCTAACTATGGCTACACCTTC
TRBV7-8	.	TRBJ2-7	TRBD1	CASSYDRDRESYEQYF	TGTGCCAGCAGCTACGACCGGGACAGAGAATCCTACGAGCAGTACTTC
TRBV6-5	.	TRBJ1-2	.	CASRHDSNYGYTF	TGTGCCAGCAGACACGACAGCAACTATGGCTACACCTTC
TRBV25-1	.	TRBJ2-3	.	CASSGRGARTDTQYF	TGTGCCAGCAGTGGAAGGGGCGCTCGCACAGATACGCAGTATTTT
TRBV30	.	TRBJ1-2	.	CAWRVFFGGGVGGTVGYTF	TGTGCCTGGAGGGTTTTTTTCGGTGGCGGCGTGGGAGGGACGGTTGGCTACACCTTC
TRBV4-1	.	TRBJ1-5	TRBD1	CASSQVITGQGARGSNQPQHF	TGCGCCAGCAGCCAAGTGATTACGGGACAGGGGGCCAGGGGTAGCAATCAGCCCCAGCATTTT